This entry concerns a single TCR beta chain. Its binding antigen is unknown. Per-nucleotide qualities are absent, and no much larger clonotype sits a single base away. TCRbeta CDR3 regions were amplified from genomic DNA using the immunoSEQ Assay, a bias-controlled multiplex PCR. On the authors' methods: Nucleated cell counts per sample were estimated from amplification of reference gene primers within the assay. To quantify the absolute abundance of each unique TCRbeta CDR3 rearrangement, sequence reads were collapsed and filtered. For each sample, productive Simpson clonality was calculated by taking the square root of Simpson's diversity index across productive rearrangements. TCRdb re-hosts the immuneACCESS table, in-frame sequences only. Its copies lack some clones; in the studies checked, an unresolved V gene accounts for under half of them, and the cause for the rest is not known. V and J calls plus clone size are reproduced from that table; the DNA served to infer D and trimming. Within this sample are hundreds of thousands of clones, with approximately 85% of them counted one time only. The ten largest clones capture less than 6.5% of the sample.

Whole blood was collected in K2EDTA tubes by collaborating institutions according to the institutions' own protocols. For TCRbeta analysis, collaborators shipped samples in one of three forms: frozen whole blood, isolated PBMCs, or DNA extracted from either of those sample types. CDR1 and CDR2 are drawn from the germline V gene: SGHVS, FQNEAQ. V gives up 1 base and J gives up 1 base, and the segment between their germline ends measures 16 bases. The CDR3, from cysteine to phenylalanine, totals 17 residues. Of the read, only the CDR3 DNA is kept; its 51 bases are in frame from base 1. The sample comes from a study of blood T cell repertoires in COVID-19 (dated by TCRdb to the early 2020s). Notes on the research overall: Collaborator samples came from the United States, Italy and Spain and covered acute and convalescent phases of COVID-19. The material from the prospective study consisted of cDNA or gDNA derived from T cells, B-cell-depleted T cells, or PBMCs. Deeply sampled blood TCRbeta repertoires from subjects exposed to, actively infected with, or recovered from COVID-19 were included in the dataset. The repertoires were released in a freely available public database meant as a resource for research on the immune response to SARS-CoV-2. Samples were obtained from the ongoing ImmuneRACE study (first 160 participants) and from over 1,000 subjects provided by 6 global collaborators. A de-identified subject ID, COVID-19 status, age in years and sex were almost always included in the sample metadata. Where available, HLA class I and class II types were taken from metadata supplied by the sample provider and were not determined by assay-based typing.

On the study overall, not on this receptor specifically: How much clinical and demographic metadata was included differed by source and by participant, and the metadata was provided uncurated.

The origin of this receptor is a middle-aged man with active or convalescent COVID-19. The sequenced sample was peripheral blood. The chain links TRBV7-8 with TRBJ1-2; possibly the D gene is TRBD1, per 5 matching bases. The DNA sequence follows: TGTGCCAGCAGCTTAGGGCTTTTGACAGTCATTAACTATGGCTACACCTTC. Translated, this is CASSLGLLTVINYGYTF. Where the CDR3 stops, the reference TRBV7-8 and TRBJ1-2 genes take over; the full variable domain is GAGVSQSPRYKVAKRGQDVALRCDPISGHVSLFWYQQALGQGPEFLTYFQNEAQLDKSGLPSDRFFAERPEGSVSTLKIQRTQQEDSAVYLCASSLGLLTVINYGYTFGSGTRLTVV.